These 3 T cell receptor beta chains share one sample of origin, sequenced in a study of monozygotic twins with inflammatory bowel disease. TCRdb reprocessed the 5' RACE reads; each CDR3 protein has one entry and no DNA is given. This repertoire includes tens of thousands of distinct CDR3 sequences. What was sequenced was blood. Receptors originate from a human donor with ulcerative colitis or Crohn's disease, or a healthy co-twin of an affected twin (not recorded which).

The genes are TRBV20-1 and TRBJ1-2. Per the germline V gene, CDR1 is DFQATT and CDR2 is SNEGSKA (reference sequence). This CDR3 contains 17 residues. The CDR3 sequence: CSAREWRRGRANYGYTF.

The chain joins TRBV20-1 to TRBJ1-4; there is no DNA to check the TCRdb D call of TRBD1. Germline V lookup: CDR1 DFQATT, CDR2 SNEGSKA (reference sequence). The CDR3 is 12 residues long. This chain's CDR3 is CSARGQGEKLFF.

This chain connects TRBV5-6 to TRBJ2-1; TCRdb reports TRBD1, a call that lacks DNA to check it against. Germline assignment: CDR1 SGHDT and CDR2 YYEEEE. The CDR3 covers 14 residues. The CDR3 loop reads CASSLPGRGNEQFF.